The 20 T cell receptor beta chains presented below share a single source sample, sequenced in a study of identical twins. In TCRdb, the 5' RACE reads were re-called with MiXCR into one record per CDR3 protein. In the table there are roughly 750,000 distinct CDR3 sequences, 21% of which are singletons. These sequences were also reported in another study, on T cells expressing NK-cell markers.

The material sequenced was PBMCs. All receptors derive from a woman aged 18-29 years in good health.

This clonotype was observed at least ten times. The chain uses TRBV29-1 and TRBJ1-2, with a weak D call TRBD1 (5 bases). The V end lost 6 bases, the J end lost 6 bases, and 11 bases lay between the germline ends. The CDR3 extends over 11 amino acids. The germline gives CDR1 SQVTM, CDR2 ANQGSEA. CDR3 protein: CSVGGTDGYTF. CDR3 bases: TGCAGCGTCGGTGGGACGGATGGCTACACCTTC.

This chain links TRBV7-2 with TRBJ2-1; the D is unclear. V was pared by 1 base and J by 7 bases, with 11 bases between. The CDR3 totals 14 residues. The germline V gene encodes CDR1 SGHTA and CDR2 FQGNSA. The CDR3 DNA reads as TGTGCCAGCAGCTTAGTCGTAGCTAGGAATGAGCAGTTCTTC. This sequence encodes CASSLVVARNEQFF.

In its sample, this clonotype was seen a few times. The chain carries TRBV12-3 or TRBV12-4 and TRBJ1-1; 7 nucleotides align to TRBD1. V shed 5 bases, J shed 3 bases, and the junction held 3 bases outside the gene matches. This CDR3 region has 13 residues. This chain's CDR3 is CASSDREYTEAFF. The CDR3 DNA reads TGTGCCAGCAGTGACAGGGAATACACTGAAGCTTTCTTT.

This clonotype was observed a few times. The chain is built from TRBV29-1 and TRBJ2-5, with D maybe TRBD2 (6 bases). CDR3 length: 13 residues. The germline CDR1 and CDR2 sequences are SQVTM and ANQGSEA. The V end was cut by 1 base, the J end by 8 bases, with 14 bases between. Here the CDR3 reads CSVEVQGLPTQYF. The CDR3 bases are TGCAGCGTTGAAGTGCAGGGACTTCCTACCCAGTACTTC.

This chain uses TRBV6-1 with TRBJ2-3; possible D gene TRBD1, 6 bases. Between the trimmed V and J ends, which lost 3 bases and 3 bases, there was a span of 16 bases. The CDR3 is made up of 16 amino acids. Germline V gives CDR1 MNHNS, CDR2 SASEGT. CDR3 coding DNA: TGTGCCAGCAGTGACGAACAGGGAGTTAGGACAGATACGCAGTATTTT. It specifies CASSDEQGVRTDTQYF.

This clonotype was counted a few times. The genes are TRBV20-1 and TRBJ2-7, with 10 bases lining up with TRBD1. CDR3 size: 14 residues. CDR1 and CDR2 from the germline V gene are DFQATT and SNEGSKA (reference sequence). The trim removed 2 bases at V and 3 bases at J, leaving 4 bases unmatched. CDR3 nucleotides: TGCAGTGCTAGAAGGGGGACAGGGGACTACGAGCAGTACTTC. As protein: CSARRGTGDYEQYF.

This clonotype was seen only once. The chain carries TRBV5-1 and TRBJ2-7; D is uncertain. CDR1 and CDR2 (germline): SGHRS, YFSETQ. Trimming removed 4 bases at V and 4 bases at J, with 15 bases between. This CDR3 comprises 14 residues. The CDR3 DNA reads TGCGCCAGCAGCATCAGTGGGGTTCCTTACGAGCAGTACTTC. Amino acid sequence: CASSISGVPYEQYF. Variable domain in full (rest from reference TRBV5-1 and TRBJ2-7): KAGVTQTPRYLIKTRGQQVTLSCSPISGHRSVSWYQQTPGQGLQFLFEYFSETQRNKGNFPGRFSGRQFSNSRSEMNVSTLELGDSALYLCASSISGVPYEQYFGPGTRLTVT.

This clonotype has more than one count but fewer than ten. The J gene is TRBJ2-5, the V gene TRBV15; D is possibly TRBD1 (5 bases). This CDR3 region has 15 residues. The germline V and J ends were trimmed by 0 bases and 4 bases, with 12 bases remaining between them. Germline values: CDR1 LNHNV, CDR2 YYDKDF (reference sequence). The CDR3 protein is CATSREGLRAETQYF. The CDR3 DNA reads TGTGCCACCAGCAGAGAGGGCCTCAGGGCAGAGACCCAGTACTTC.

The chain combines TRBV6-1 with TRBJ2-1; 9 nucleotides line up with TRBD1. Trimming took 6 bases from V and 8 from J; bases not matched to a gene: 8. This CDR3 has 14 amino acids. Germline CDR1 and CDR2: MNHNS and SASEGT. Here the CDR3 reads CASSARDRDDEQFF. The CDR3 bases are TGTGCCAGCAGCGCCCGGGACAGGGACGATGAGCAGTTCTTC.

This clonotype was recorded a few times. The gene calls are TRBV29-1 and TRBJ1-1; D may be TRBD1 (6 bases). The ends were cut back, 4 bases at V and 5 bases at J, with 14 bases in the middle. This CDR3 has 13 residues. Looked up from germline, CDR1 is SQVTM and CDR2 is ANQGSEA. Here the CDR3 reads CSVVRQVDTEAFF. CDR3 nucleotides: TGCAGCGTTGTCCGACAGGTTGATACTGAAGCTTTCTTT.

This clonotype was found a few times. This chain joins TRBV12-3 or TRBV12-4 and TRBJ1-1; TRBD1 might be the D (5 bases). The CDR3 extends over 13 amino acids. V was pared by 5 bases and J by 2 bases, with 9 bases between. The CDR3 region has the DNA TGTGCCAGCAGTCATGGACAAAACACTGAAGCTTTCTTT. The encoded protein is CASSHGQNTEAFF.

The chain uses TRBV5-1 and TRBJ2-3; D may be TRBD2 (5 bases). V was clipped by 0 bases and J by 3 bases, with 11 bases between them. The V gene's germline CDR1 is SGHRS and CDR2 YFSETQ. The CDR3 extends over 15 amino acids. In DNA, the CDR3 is TGCGCCAGCAGCTTGGAGCGGCCGAGGACAGATACGCAGTATTTT. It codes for CASSLERPRTDTQYF.

The DNA of the CDR3 is TGTGCCATCAGTGAGGGCGGGAGGGCCCGCAATGAGCAGTTCTTC. Translation: CAISEGGRARNEQFF. The chain is built from TRBV10-3 and TRBJ2-1, with TRBD2 matching 9 bases. CDR1 is ENHRY and CDR2 is SYGVKD in the germline V gene. After removal of 2 bases from V and 6 bases from J, the junction contained 5 bases not matched to a gene. The CDR3 covers 15 residues.

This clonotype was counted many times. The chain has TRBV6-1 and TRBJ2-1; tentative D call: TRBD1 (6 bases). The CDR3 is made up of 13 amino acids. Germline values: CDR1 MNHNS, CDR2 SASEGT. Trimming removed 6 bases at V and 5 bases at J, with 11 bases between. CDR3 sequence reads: CASRGTYNNEQFF. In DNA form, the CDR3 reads TGTGCCAGCAGAGGGACATACAACAATGAGCAGTTCTTC.

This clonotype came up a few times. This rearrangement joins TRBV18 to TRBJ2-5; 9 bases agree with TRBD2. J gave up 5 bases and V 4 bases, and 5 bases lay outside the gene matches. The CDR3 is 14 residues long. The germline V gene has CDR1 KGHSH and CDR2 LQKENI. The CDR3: CASSLRLAVETQYF. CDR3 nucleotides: TGTGCCAGCTCACTGCGACTAGCGGTCGAGACCCAGTACTTC.

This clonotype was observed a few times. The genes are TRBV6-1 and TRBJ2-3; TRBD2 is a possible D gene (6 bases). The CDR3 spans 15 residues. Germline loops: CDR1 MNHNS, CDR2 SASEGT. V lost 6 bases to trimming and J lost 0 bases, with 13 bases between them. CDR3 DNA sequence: TGTGCCAGCAGCACCGCCGGGACTAGCACAGATACGCAGTATTTT. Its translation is CASSTAGTSTDTQYF.

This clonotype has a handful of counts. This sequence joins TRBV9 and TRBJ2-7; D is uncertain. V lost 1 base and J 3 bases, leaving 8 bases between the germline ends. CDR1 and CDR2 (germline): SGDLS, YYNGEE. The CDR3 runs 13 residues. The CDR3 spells CASSVSPFYEQYF. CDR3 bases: TGTGCCAGCAGCGTAAGCCCATTCTACGAGCAGTACTTC. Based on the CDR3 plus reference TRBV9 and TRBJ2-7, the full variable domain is DSGVTQTPKHLITATGQRVTLRCSPRSGDLSVYWYQQSLDQGLQFLIQYYNGEERAKGNILERFSAQQFPDLHSELNLSSLELGDSALYFCASSVSPFYEQYFGPGTRLTVT.

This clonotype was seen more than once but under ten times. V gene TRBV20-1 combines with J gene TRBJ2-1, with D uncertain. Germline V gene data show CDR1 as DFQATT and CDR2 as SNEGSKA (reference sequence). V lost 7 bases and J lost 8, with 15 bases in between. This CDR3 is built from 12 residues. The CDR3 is CSGGKWGHEQFF. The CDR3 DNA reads TGCAGTGGTGGCAAATGGGGTCATGAGCAGTTCTTC.

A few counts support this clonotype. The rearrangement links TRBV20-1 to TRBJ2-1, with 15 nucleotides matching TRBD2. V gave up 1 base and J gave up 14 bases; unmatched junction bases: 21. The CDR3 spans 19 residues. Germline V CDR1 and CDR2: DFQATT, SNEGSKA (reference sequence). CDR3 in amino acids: CSARGSPIRTSGRAIFEFF. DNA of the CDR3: TGCAGTGCTAGAGGATCGCCCATCAGGACTAGCGGGAGGGCCATTTTCGAGTTCTTC.

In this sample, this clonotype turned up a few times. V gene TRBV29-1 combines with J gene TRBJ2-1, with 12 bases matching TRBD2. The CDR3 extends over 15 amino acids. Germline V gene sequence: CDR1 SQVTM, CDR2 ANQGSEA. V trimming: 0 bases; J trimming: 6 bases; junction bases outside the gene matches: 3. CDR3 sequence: CSVEDSTSGSNEQFF. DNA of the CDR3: TGCAGCGTTGAAGATTCGACTAGCGGGAGCAATGAGCAGTTCTTC.